What follows are 5 T cell receptor beta chains derived from one specimen sequenced in a study of blood T cell repertoires in COVID-19 (dated by TCRdb to between 2020 and 2021). Libraries came from the immunoSEQ multiplex PCR assay. The source is immuneACCESS, and TCRdb retained only in-frame sequences with V and J called. Part of the clones is not carried over; for the studies checked, unresolved V genes explain less than half of this, and the remainder is unexplained. This sample is represented by some 120,000 clones; almost 70% of them were singletons. The top ten constitute under 2.5% of the sample. Sequences were obtained from peripheral blood. The receptors come from a woman aged 70-85 years with acute or convalescent COVID-19.

There are a few counts of this clone. The genes are TRBV7-2 and TRBJ2-7; D is perhaps TRBD1 (6 bases). V was pared by 5 bases and J by 6 bases, with 20 bases between. The germline V gene encodes CDR1 SGHTA and CDR2 FQGNSA. The CDR3 consists of 15 residues. CDR3 amino acids: CASSPTGGQPFEQYF. CDR3 bases: TGTGCCAGCAGCCCAACCGGTGGACAGCCGTTCGAGCAGTACTTC. Full variable domain (outside the CDR3, taken from reference TRBV7-2 and TRBJ2-7): GAGVSQSPSNKVTEKGKDVELRCDPISGHTALYWYRQSLGQGLEFLIYFQGNSAPDKSGLPSDRFSAERTGGSVSTLTIQRTQQEDSAVYLCASSPTGGQPFEQYFGPGTRLTVT.

The chain employs TRBV19 and TRBJ2-7, with D possibly matching TRBD2 (5 bases). Germline values: CDR1 LNHDA, CDR2 SQIVND (reference sequence). The CDR3 has 14 residues. Trimming pared 5 bases from V and 1 base from J, leaving 12 bases between. CDR3 nucleotide sequence: TGTGCCAGTAGTCCCCCGGGAAGGTCCTACGAGCAGTACTTC. It yields the protein CASSPPGRSYEQYF.

The chain has TRBV5-5 and TRBJ2-3; 8 bases agree with TRBD2. V shed 4 bases, J shed 6 bases, and the junction held 10 bases outside the gene matches. There are 15 residues in the CDR3. CDR1 and CDR2 from the germline V gene are SGHKS and YYEKEE (reference sequence). The CDR3 DNA follows: TGTGCCAGCAGCCGGTACGGGGGGGGCGATGATACGCAGTATTTT. It translates to CASSRYGGGDDTQYF.

The rearrangement joins TRBV10-3 to TRBJ1-3; D unclear. Trimming removed 2 bases at V and 4 bases at J, with 9 bases between. This CDR3 comprises 14 residues. Germline V gene sequence: CDR1 ENHRY, CDR2 SYGVKD. The CDR3 spells CAISEVAGGNTIYF. The DNA of the CDR3 is TGTGCCATCAGTGAGGTGGCAGGAGGAAACACCATATATTTT.

The chain links TRBV7-2 to TRBJ2-7, with D possibly being TRBD1 (7 bases). This CDR3 is 14 amino acids long. The V end was cut by 4 bases, the J end by 7 bases, with 17 bases between. Germline lookup yields CDR1 SGHTA and CDR2 FQGNSA. CDR3 in amino acids: CASSSLRPGGEQYF. The DNA for the CDR3 is TGTGCCAGCAGCTCTCTACGACCAGGGGGGGAGCAGTACTTC.